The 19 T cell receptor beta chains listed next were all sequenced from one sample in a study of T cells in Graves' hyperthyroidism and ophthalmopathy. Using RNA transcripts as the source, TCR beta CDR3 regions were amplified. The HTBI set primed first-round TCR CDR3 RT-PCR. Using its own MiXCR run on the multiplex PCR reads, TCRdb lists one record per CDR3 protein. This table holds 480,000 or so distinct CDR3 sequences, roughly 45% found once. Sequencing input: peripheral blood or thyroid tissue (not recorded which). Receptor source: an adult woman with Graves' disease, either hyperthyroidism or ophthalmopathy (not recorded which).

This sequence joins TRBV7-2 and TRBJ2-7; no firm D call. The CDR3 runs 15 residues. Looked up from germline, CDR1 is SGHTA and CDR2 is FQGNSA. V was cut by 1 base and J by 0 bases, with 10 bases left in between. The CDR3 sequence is CASSLVGLHSYEQYF. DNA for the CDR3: TGTGCCAGCAGCTTAGTGGGTCTCCACTCCTACGAGCAGTACTTC.

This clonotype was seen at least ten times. CDR3 sequence (DNA): TGCGCCAGCAGCTTGGAACGAGGGAGTCTCACCGGGGAGCTGTTTTTT. It codes for CASSLERGSLTGELFF. The chain couples TRBV5-1 to TRBJ2-2, with D perhaps TRBD2 (5 bases). Trimming stripped 0 bases from V and 4 bases from J, with 13 bases between. This CDR3 comprises 16 residues. Germline V gene sequence: CDR1 SGHRS, CDR2 YFSETQ. Full variable domain (remainder filled in from reference TRBV5-1 and TRBJ2-2): KAGVTQTPRYLIKTRGQQVTLSCSPISGHRSVSWYQQTPGQGLQFLFEYFSETQRNKGNFPGRFSGRQFSNSRSEMNVSTLELGDSALYLCASSLERGSLTGELFFGEGSRLTVL.

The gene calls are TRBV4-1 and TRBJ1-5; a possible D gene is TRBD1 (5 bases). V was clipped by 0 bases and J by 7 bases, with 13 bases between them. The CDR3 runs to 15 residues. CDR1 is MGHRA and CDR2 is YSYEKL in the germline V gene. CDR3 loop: CASSQDRGARQPQHF. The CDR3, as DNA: TGCGCCAGCAGCCAAGATCGAGGGGCACGACAGCCCCAGCATTTT.

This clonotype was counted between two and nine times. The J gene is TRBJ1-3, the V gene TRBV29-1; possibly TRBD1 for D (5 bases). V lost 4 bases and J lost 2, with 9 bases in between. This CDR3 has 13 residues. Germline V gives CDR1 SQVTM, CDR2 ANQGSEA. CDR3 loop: CSVVSGTGNTIYF. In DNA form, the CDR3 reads TGCAGCGTTGTATCAGGGACTGGAAACACCATATATTTT.

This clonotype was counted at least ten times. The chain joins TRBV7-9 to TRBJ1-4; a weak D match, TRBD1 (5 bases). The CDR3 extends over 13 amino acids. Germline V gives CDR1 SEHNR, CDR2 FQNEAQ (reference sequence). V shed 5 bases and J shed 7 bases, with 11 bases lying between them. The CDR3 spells CASSQEGSEKLFF. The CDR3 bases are TGTGCCAGCAGCCAAGAGGGGAGTGAAAAACTGTTTTTT.

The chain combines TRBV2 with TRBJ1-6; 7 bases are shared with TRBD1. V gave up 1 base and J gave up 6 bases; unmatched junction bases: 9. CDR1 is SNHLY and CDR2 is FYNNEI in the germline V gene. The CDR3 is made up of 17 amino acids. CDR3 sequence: CASSEGRMRGPNSPLHF. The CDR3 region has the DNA TGTGCCAGCAGTGAAGGCAGGATGAGGGGGCCTAATTCACCCCTCCACTTT.

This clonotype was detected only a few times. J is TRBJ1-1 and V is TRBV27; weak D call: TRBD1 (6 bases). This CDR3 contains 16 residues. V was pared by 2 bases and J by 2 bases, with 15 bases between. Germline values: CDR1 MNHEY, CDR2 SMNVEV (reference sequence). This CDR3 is CASSLTPRTDNTEAFF. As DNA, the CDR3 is TGTGCCAGCAGTTTAACCCCAAGGACAGACAACACTGAAGCTTTCTTT.

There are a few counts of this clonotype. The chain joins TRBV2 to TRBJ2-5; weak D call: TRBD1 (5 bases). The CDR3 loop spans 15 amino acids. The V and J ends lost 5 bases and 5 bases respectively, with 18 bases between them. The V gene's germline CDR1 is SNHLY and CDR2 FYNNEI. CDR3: CASSLGRVGQETQYF. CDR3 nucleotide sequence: TGTGCCAGCAGTTTGGGCAGGGTGGGCCAGGAGACCCAGTACTTC.

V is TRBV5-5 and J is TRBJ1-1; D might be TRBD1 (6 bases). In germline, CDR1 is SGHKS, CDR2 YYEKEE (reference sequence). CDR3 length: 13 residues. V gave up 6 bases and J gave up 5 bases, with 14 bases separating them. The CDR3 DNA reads TGTGCCAGCAACCCCGGGGGGCGGACTGAAGCTTTCTTT. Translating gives CASNPGGRTEAFF. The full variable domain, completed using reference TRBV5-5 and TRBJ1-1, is DAGVTQSPTHLIKTRGQQVTLRCSPISGHKSVSWYQQVLGQGPQFIFQYYEKEERGRGNFPDRFSARQFPNYSSELNVNALLLGDSALYLCASNPGGRTEAFFGQGTRLTVV.

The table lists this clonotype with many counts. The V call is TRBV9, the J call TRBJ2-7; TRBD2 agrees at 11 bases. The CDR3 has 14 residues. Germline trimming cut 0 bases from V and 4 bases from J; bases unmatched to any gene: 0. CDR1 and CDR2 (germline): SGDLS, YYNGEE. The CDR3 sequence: CASSVGTSGYEQYF. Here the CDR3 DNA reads TGTGCCAGCAGCGTAGGGACTAGCGGGTACGAGCAGTACTTC.

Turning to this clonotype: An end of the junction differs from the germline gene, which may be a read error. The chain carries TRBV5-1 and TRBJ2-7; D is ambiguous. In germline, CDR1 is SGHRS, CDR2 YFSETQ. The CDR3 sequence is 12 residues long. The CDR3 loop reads CASQSEVYEQYF. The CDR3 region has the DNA TGTGCCAGTCAGAGCGAGGTATACGAGCAGTACTTC.

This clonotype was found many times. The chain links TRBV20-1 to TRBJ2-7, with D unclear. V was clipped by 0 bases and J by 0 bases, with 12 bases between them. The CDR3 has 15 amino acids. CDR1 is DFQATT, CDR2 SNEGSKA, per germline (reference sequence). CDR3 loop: CSAREVGLFSYEQYF. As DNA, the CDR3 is TGCAGTGCTAGAGAAGTGGGGTTATTCTCCTACGAGCAGTACTTC.

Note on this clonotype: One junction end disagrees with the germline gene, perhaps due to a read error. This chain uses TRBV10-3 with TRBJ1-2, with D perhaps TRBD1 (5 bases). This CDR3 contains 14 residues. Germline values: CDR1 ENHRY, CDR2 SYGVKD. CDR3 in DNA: TGCGCCATCAGTGAGTCGGGACCAGGAGCTGGCTACACCTTC. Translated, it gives CAISESGPGAGYTF.

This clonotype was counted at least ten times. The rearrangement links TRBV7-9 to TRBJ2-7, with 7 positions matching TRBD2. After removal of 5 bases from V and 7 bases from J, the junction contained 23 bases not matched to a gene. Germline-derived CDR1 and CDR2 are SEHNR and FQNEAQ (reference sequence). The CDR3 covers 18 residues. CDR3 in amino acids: CASSPLGLLAEVAEEQYF. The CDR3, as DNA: TGTGCCAGCAGCCCCCTCGGCCTCCTAGCGGAGGTTGCGGAAGAGCAGTACTTC.

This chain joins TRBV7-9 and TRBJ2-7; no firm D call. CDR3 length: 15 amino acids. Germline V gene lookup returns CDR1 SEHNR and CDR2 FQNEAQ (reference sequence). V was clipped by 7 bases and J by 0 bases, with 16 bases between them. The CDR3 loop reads CASIVYGRSSYEQYF. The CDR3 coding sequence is TGTGCCAGCATCGTGTACGGTCGAAGCTCCTACGAGCAGTACTTC.

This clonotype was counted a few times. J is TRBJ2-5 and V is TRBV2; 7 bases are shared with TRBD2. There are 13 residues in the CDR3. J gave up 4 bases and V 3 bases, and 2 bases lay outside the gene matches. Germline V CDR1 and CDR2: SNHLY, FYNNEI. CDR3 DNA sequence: TGTGCCAGCAGTGAGGTAGCGGGAGAGACCCAGTACTTC. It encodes CASSEVAGETQYF.

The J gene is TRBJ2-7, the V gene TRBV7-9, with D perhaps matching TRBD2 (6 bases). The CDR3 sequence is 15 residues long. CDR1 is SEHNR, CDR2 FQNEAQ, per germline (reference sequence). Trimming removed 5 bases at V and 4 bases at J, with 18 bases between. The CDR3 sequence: CASSGRTGSSYEQYF. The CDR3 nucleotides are TGTGCCAGCAGCGGTCGGACCGGGAGTTCTTACGAGCAGTACTTC.

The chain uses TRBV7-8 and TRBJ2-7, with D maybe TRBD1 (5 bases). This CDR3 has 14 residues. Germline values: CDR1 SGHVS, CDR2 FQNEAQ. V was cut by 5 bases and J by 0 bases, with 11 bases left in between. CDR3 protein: CASSPRDNSYEQYF. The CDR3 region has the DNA TGTGCCAGCAGCCCCAGGGATAACTCCTACGAGCAGTACTTC.

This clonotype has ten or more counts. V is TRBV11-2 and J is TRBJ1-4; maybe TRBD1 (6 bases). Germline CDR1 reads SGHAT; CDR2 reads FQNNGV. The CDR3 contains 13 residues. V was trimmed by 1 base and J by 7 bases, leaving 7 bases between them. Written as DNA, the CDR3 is TGTGCCAGCAGCTTAGGGACAGTTGAAAAACTGTTTTTT. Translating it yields CASSLGTVEKLFF.